This T cell receptor beta chain was documented in a study of beta chain features in type 1 diabetes. Study-level findings and limits: Whether HLA type affects TCRB rearrangement stayed undetermined in the present work.

On this clone itself: The antigen remains unidentified.

Every isolated RNA sample was fully reverse transcribed, so sequencing captured expressed TCRB transcripts. The method was immunoSEQ multiplex PCR; TCRdb's version includes in-frame clones alone and lacks a portion of them. The repertoire holds 300,000 to 400,000 clones, roughly an eighth seen once, with more than 0.015% in the top ten. This TCR came from a young man in good health. The sequenced sample was naive CD4+ T cells from blood.

CDR3 nucleotide sequence: TGTGCCAGTAGCGCCCTCGGACAGGGTCCCACTGAAGCTTTCTTT. Its protein product is CASSALGQGPTEAFF. The V call is TRBV19, the J call TRBJ1-1, with 8 bases that match TRBD1. The V and J ends lost 6 bases and 4 bases, in that order; junction bases with no gene match: 10. The CDR3 totals 15 residues. Germline CDR1 LNHDA, CDR2 SQIVND (reference sequence).